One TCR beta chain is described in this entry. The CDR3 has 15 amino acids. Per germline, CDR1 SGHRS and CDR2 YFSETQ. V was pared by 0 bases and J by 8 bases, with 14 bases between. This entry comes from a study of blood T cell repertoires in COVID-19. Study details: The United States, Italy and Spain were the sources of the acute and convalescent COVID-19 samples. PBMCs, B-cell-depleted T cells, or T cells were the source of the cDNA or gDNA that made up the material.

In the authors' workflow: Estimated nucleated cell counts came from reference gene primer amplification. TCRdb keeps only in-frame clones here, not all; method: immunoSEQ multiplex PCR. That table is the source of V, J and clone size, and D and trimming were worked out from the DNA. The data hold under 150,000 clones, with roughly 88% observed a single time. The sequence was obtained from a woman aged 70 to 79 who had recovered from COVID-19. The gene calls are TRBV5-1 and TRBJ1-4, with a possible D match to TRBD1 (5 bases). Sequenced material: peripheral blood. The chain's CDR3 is CASSLVGGPREKLFF. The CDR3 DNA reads TGCGCCAGCAGCTTGGTCGGGGGTCCAAGGGAAAAACTGTTTTTT.